Below are 2 T cell receptor beta chains sequenced from a single sample in a study of cytomegalovirus exposure and HLA in healthy donors. PCR amplification relied on 60 Vbeta primers (plus 13 Jbeta primers). Here immunoSEQ multiplex PCR was the method, and the copy in TCRdb shows in-frame clones only, minus some. The sample carries over 150,000 clones, around four fifths recorded once. Input material: PBMCs. These receptors were taken from a woman aged 50 to 60 in good health and CMV-seronegative.

The rearrangement links TRBV9 to TRBJ2-2; TRBD2 matches at 11 bases. This CDR3 contains 17 residues. Germline V gene data show CDR1 as SGDLS and CDR2 as YYNGEE. V lost 5 bases to trimming and J lost 1 base; unmatched junction nucleotides: 7. CDR3 protein: CASREDSGRGNTGELFF. CDR3 nucleotide sequence: TGTGCCAGCAGGGAAGATAGCGGGAGGGGGAACACCGGGGAGCTGTTTTTT.

This sequence joins TRBV6-5 and TRBJ2-5; D may be TRBD2 (7 bases). This CDR3 contains 12 residues. Germline CDR1 and CDR2: MNHEY and SVGAGI. DNA for the CDR3: TGTGTCGCGAGGGGGGGTCAAGAGACCCAGTACTTC. It codes for CVARGGQETQYF.